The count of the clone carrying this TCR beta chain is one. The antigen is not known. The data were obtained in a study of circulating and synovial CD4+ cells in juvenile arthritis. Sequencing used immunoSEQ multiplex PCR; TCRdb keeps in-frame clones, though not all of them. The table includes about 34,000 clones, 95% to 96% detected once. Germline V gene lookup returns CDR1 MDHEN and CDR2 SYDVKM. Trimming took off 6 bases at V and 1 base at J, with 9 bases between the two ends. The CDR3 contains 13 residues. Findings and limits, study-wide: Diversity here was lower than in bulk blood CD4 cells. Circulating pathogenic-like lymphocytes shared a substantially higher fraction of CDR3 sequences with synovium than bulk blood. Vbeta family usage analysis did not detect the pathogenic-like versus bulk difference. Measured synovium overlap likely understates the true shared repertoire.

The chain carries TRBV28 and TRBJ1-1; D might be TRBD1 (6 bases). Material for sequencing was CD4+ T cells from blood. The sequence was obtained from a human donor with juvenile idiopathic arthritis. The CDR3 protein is CASSSDRNTEAFF. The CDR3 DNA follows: TGTGCCAGCAGCTCGGACAGGAACACTGAAGCTTTCTTT.